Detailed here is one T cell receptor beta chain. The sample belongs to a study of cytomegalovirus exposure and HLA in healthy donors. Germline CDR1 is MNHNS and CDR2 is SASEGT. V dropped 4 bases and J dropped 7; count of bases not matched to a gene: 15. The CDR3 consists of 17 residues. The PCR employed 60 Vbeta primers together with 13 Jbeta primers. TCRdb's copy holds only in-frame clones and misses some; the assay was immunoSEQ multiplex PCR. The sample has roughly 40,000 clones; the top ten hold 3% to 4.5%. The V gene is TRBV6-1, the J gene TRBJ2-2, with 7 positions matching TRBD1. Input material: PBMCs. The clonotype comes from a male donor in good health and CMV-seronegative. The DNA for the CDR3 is TGTGCCAGCAGTGGCCTCAAGGGGGCTGGAATAAGCGGGGAGCTGTTTTTT. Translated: CASSGLKGAGISGELFF.